This TCR beta chain was retrieved from a study of blood T cells in healthy people across ages (dated by TCRdb to 2015 to 2017). Study-level background: In model experiments, template switching captured roughly one uniquely barcoded TCR beta cDNA molecule for every two T cells. Donors of different ages were randomly distributed across sequencing lanes to avoid experimental bias. The donors were divided into four age groups: young (average approximately 17 years), middle-aged (about 39), aged (under 70) and long-lived (82). Age-related changes in TCR beta repertoire diversity were measured in the study by deep sequencing normalized with unique cDNA molecular identifiers. Two additional independent replicas of 1 million unique cDNA reads from the same blood draw were analyzed for two donors (one aged 18 to 30 and one aged 80 or older). What the work shows at the level of the full study, not this receptor alone: Since profiling was done on bulk unsorted PBMCs, naive and antigen-experienced compartments could not be conclusively compared. Observed TCR beta diversity correlated strongly with the percentage of naive T cells measured by flow cytometry. The CMV infection status of donors was not known, potentially confounding age-related changes in expanded clonotypes. Observed TCR beta diversity per million T cells fell roughly linearly with age, and a significant reduction was already apparent by age about 43. Compared with the aged group, more naive CD4+ T cells, fewer expanded clones and increased TCR diversity were shown by the long-lived group, suggesting age selection. Total diversity estimates from one million sequenced T cells were considered lower bounds and underestimates.

The donors were roughly 38 Caucasian individuals from Russia, aged 6 to 90 years, who were systemically healthy. Each donor gave 8 to 10 milliliters of peripheral blood, drawn into EDTA-treated Vacutainer tubes. Ficoll-Paque density-gradient centrifugation was used to isolate PBMCs, with at least 6.5 million per sample. Total RNA was extracted from PBMCs with Trizol reagent, with at least 6 micrograms obtained per sample. For every donor, an aliquot of PBMCs went through flow cytometry to measure the percentages of naive CD45RAhigh/CD27high T cells. To prepare the library, 5' RACE was applied. The run used an Illumina HiSeq 2500. A second 7 to 11 cycle PCR used a sample-barcoded 5' primer and a J-beta primer mix. A unique molecular identifier was introduced onto each TCR beta cDNA molecule by a template-switch 5' adaptor carrying 12 random nucleotides. Each sample yielded at least 3 million CDR3-containing paired-end reads. First-strand cDNA was synthesized from all RNA with the Mint cDNA synthesis kit, primed by a TRBC-specific oligonucleotide. After uracil-DNA glycosylase treatment, a first 18-cycle PCR used universal primers M1SS and BC2_uni_R on all cDNA. As for the original processing: Each sample was normalized by randomly selecting 1 million high-quality reads, each carrying a distinct molecular identifier. Instead of being binned into consensus sequences, reads that shared molecular identifiers were thrown out. CDR3 identification, clonotype clustering and error correction used MiTCR with a Q25 quality threshold and the strictest error-elimination algorithm. A nonparametric unseen species model using Euler transformation provided a lower-bound estimate of total TCR beta diversity. The raw public reads went through TCRdb reprocessing: fastp at Q25, MiXCR clone calling, in-frame beta chains kept. Every entry covers one CDR3 protein and lists the most common genes and DNA from its rows. The V and J calls here are based on TCRdb, not the publication. The sample table lists some 370,000 distinct CDR3 sequences, approximately 47% of them with a count of one. Together, the top ten hold under 65% of the sample.

Looking up the germline V gene (reference sequence) yields CDR1 SEHNR and CDR2 FQNEAQ. Inclusive of the bounding cysteine and phenylalanine, the CDR3 is 12 residues long. The retained sequence is limited to the CDR3, 36 bases, with the frame set at the first base. Note on this clonotype: Which antigen it targets is not known. The sample holds no much larger clone one base away, and base qualities are not on file.

The V and J genes are TRBV7-9 and TRBJ2-5; the D gene is perhaps TRBD2, on 6 matching bases. Matching the DNA end better, TRBJ2-7 makes the J call doubtful. The sequenced sample consisted of blood. The sequence was collected from a man in his fifties or sixties in good health. DNA sequence: TGTGCCAGTAACGGTGGGGGGTACGAGCAGTACTTC. It specifies CASNGGGYEQYF.